The rows below give T cell receptor beta chains drawn from one sample of a study of response to subunit inactivated influenza vaccine. TCRdb independently ran MiXCR on the RT-PCR reads; one entry per CDR3 protein. The sample records approximately 530,000 distinct CDR3 sequences, roughly 13% being singletons. This specimen consisted of PBMCs from blood, obtained 40 to 50 days after vaccination. The receptor source for this set is a middle-aged man who received an inactivated influenza vaccine. Both conserved end residues are part of each CDR3. Each record gives: CDR3 protein, CDR3 DNA, clone size, V gene, J gene, D gene. The D gene is left open where the match is weak. Not every row has a clone size; where given, it reads once, few, many or a size class.

cdr3_aa: CASSFPDRKNTEAFF
cdr3_nt: TGTGCCAGCAGCTTTCCCGACAGGAAGAACACTGAAGCTTTCTTT
clone_size: many
v_call: TRBV5-6
j_call: TRBJ1-1
d_call: -

cdr3_aa: CSVRQGGTHNEQFF
cdr3_nt: TGCAGCGTGCGACAGGGCGGGACTCACAATGAGCAGTTCTTC
clone_size: -
v_call: TRBV29-1
j_call: TRBJ2-1
d_call: -

cdr3_aa: CASEPGGDSYEQYF
cdr3_nt: TGTGCCAGCGAACCGGGGGGGGACTCCTACGAGCAGTACTTC
clone_size: few
v_call: TRBV4-2
j_call: TRBJ2-7
d_call: TRBD2

cdr3_aa: CASSPRTSGGAGSYEQYF
cdr3_nt: TGTGCCAGCAGCCCTCGGACTAGCGGGGGGGCTGGATCTTACGAGCAGTACTTC
clone_size: few
v_call: TRBV11-2
j_call: TRBJ2-7
d_call: TRBD2

cdr3_aa: CASSLAVAGPGYEQYF
cdr3_nt: TGCGCCAGCAGCTTGGCCGTGGCAGGGCCTGGTTACGAGCAGTACTTC
clone_size: -
v_call: TRBV5-1
j_call: TRBJ2-7
d_call: -

cdr3_aa: CASSLQGTTNEKLFF
cdr3_nt: TGTGCCAGCAGCTTACAGGGAACAACTAATGAAAAACTGTTTTTT
clone_size: -
v_call: TRBV5-6
j_call: TRBJ1-4
d_call: -

cdr3_aa: CSARDFGRGGDTQYF
cdr3_nt: TGCAGTGCTAGAGATTTTGGGCGTGGGGGAGATACGCAGTATTTT
clone_size: few
v_call: TRBV20-1
j_call: TRBJ2-3
d_call: -

cdr3_aa: CASSFGDYEQYF
cdr3_nt: TGTGCCAGCAGTTTCGGAGACTACGAGCAGTACTTC
clone_size: -
v_call: TRBV12-3/TRBV12-4
j_call: TRBJ2-7
d_call: -

cdr3_aa: CASSHGGGRGAGAEAFF
cdr3_nt: TGCGCCAGCAGCCATGGCGGAGGCAGGGGGGCTGGGGCTGAAGCTTTCTTT
clone_size: few
v_call: TRBV4-3
j_call: TRBJ1-1
d_call: TRBD1

cdr3_aa: CASRKTSTGTGELFF
cdr3_nt: TGTGCCAGCAGGAAGACTAGCACGGGCACCGGGGAGCTGTTTTTT
clone_size: -
v_call: TRBV3-1
j_call: TRBJ2-2
d_call: TRBD2

cdr3_aa: CSVTGPLYEQYF
cdr3_nt: TGCAGCGTGACAGGGCCACTCTACGAGCAGTACTTC
clone_size: few
v_call: TRBV29-1
j_call: TRBJ2-7
d_call: TRBD1

cdr3_aa: CASSQVRGKETQYF
cdr3_nt: TGTGCCAGCAGCCAAGTTCGAGGGAAAGAGACCCAGTACTTC
clone_size: few
v_call: TRBV4-2
j_call: TRBJ2-5
d_call: -

cdr3_aa: CASSPQGQGQETQYF
cdr3_nt: TGTGCCAGCAGCCCACAGGGACAGGGGCAAGAGACCCAGTACTTC
clone_size: few
v_call: TRBV7-8
j_call: TRBJ2-5
d_call: TRBD1

cdr3_aa: CASKSGTSNQPQHF
cdr3_nt: TGTGCCAGCAAAAGTGGGACTTCCAATCAGCCCCAGCATTTT
clone_size: few
v_call: TRBV6-2/TRBV6-3
j_call: TRBJ1-5
d_call: -

cdr3_aa: CASSYGPNTEAFF
cdr3_nt: TGTGCCAGCAGTTACGGTCCGAACACTGAAGCTTTCTTT
clone_size: few
v_call: TRBV6-2/TRBV6-3
j_call: TRBJ1-1
d_call: -

cdr3_aa: CSASEKYTQYF
cdr3_nt: TGCAGTGCTAGTGAAAAGTATACGCAGTATTTT
clone_size: few
v_call: TRBV20-1
j_call: TRBJ2-3
d_call: -

cdr3_aa: CASSTRTGANEKLFF
cdr3_nt: TGTGCCAGCAGCACGAGGACCGGGGCGAATGAAAAACTGTTTTTT
clone_size: -
v_call: TRBV7-2
j_call: TRBJ1-4
d_call: -

cdr3_aa: CASSPPRVREDGYTF
cdr3_nt: TGTGCCAGCTCCCCCCCGAGGGTTCGTGAAGATGGCTACACCTTC
clone_size: few
v_call: TRBV2
j_call: TRBJ1-2
d_call: -

cdr3_aa: CASSPQMDSPQYF
cdr3_nt: TGCGCCAGCAGCCCACAGATGGACAGTCCGCAGTACTTC
clone_size: few
v_call: TRBV5-1
j_call: TRBJ2-7
d_call: -

cdr3_aa: CASRQVGYEQYF
cdr3_nt: TGTGCCAGCAGACAAGTGGGTTACGAGCAGTACTTC
clone_size: many
v_call: TRBV12-3/TRBV12-4
j_call: TRBJ2-7
d_call: -

cdr3_aa: CASSVEPGAGELFF
cdr3_nt: TGTGCCAGCAGCGTAGAGCCGGGGGCCGGGGAGCTGTTTTTT
clone_size: many
v_call: TRBV9
j_call: TRBJ2-2
d_call: -

cdr3_aa: CASRSGRVTEAFF
cdr3_nt: TGTGCCAGCCGGTCCGGGAGAGTCACTGAAGCTTTCTTT
clone_size: few
v_call: TRBV7-9
j_call: TRBJ1-1
d_call: -

cdr3_aa: CASSAQTGGGQYF
cdr3_nt: TGTGCCAGCAGTGCCCAAACAGGGGGCGGGCAGTACTTC
clone_size: few
v_call: TRBV28
j_call: TRBJ2-7
d_call: TRBD1

cdr3_aa: CSVALGRGLSSNQPQHF
cdr3_nt: TGCAGCGTTGCGTTAGGCAGGGGGCTGAGTTCCAATCAGCCCCAGCATTTT
clone_size: few
v_call: TRBV29-1
j_call: TRBJ1-5
d_call: TRBD1

cdr3_aa: CATGDGTAVTQYF
cdr3_nt: TGTGCCACCGGAGACGGTACAGCAGTGACCCAGTACTTC
clone_size: -
v_call: TRBV24-1
j_call: TRBJ2-5
d_call: -

cdr3_aa: CASSLGTGVKHF
cdr3_nt: TGTGCCAGCAGTTTAGGAACAGGGGTCAAGCATTTT
clone_size: few
v_call: TRBV12-3/TRBV12-4
j_call: TRBJ1-5
d_call: TRBD1

cdr3_aa: CASSRTVGSDTQYF
cdr3_nt: TGTGCCAGCAGCCGGACGGTTGGATCAGATACGCAGTATTTT
clone_size: -
v_call: TRBV7-8
j_call: TRBJ2-3
d_call: -

cdr3_aa: CASSQAPAEAFF
cdr3_nt: TGTGCCAGCAGCCAAGCTCCGGCTGAAGCTTTCTTT
clone_size: -
v_call: TRBV3-1
j_call: TRBJ1-1
d_call: -

cdr3_aa: CASSLEQEDNEQFF
cdr3_nt: TGTGCCAGCAGCTTAGAACAGGAGGACAATGAGCAGTTCTTC
clone_size: many
v_call: TRBV7-9
j_call: TRBJ2-1
d_call: -

cdr3_aa: CASSQVETQYF
cdr3_nt: TGTGCCAGCAGCCAGGTGGAGACCCAGTACTTC
clone_size: many
v_call: TRBV3-1
j_call: TRBJ2-5
d_call: -

cdr3_aa: CASSPGLARRETQYF
cdr3_nt: TGTGCCAGCAGTCCCGGACTAGCGCGGAGGGAGACCCAGTACTTC
clone_size: -
v_call: TRBV12-3/TRBV12-4
j_call: TRBJ2-5
d_call: TRBD2

cdr3_aa: CASSLAGSAEAFF
cdr3_nt: TGCGCCAGCAGCTTGGCGGGGAGCGCTGAAGCTTTCTTT
clone_size: few
v_call: TRBV5-1
j_call: TRBJ1-1
d_call: -

cdr3_aa: CASSLSGGVGNQPQHF
cdr3_nt: TGTGCCAGCAGCCTTAGTGGGGGAGTGGGCAATCAGCCCCAGCATTTT
clone_size: many
v_call: TRBV12-3/TRBV12-4
j_call: TRBJ1-5
d_call: -

cdr3_aa: CASRRSSGSSYNEQFF
cdr3_nt: TGCGCCAGCAGACGTTCTAGCGGAAGCTCCTACAATGAGCAGTTCTTC
clone_size: many
v_call: TRBV5-1
j_call: TRBJ2-1
d_call: TRBD2

cdr3_aa: CASSLNQGSNQPQHF
cdr3_nt: TGTGCCAGCAGCTTAAACCAGGGGTCCAATCAGCCCCAGCATTTT
clone_size: many
v_call: TRBV7-2
j_call: TRBJ1-5
d_call: -

cdr3_aa: CAWSPEWSIQYF
cdr3_nt: TGTGCCTGGAGCCCGGAGTGGAGCATTCAGTACTTC
clone_size: few
v_call: TRBV30
j_call: TRBJ2-4
d_call: -

cdr3_aa: CSARFAGEKTEQFF
cdr3_nt: TGCAGTGCTAGGTTCGCGGGGGAGAAGACTGAGCAGTTCTTC
clone_size: -
v_call: TRBV20-1
j_call: TRBJ2-1
d_call: TRBD2

cdr3_aa: CSAKDTSNSPLHF
cdr3_nt: TGCAGTGCTAAAGACACATCGAATTCACCCCTCCACTTT
clone_size: -
v_call: TRBV20-1
j_call: TRBJ1-6
d_call: -

cdr3_aa: CASSPLAGALGTGELFF
cdr3_nt: TGTGCCAGCAGCCCACTAGCGGGTGCTCTTGGGACCGGGGAGCTGTTTTTT
clone_size: -
v_call: TRBV4-2
j_call: TRBJ2-2
d_call: TRBD2

cdr3_aa: CASSPGSGAGTQYF
cdr3_nt: TGTGCTAGCAGCCCGGGTTCGGGCGCGGGGACCCAGTACTTC
clone_size: -
v_call: TRBV7-7
j_call: TRBJ2-5
d_call: -

cdr3_aa: CASSYFWGNEQFF
cdr3_nt: TGTGCCAGCAGTTACTTTTGGGGGAATGAGCAGTTCTTC
clone_size: few
v_call: TRBV6-2/TRBV6-3
j_call: TRBJ2-1
d_call: -